The 22 T cell receptor beta chains below were found in one sample sequenced in a study of T cell changes during pregnancy in multiple sclerosis. Assay: immunoSEQ multiplex PCR; the TCRdb copy retains only in-frame clones and omits some. The repertoire includes 90,000 or so clones, over 80% of them detected once, and 3% to 4% sits in the top ten. The input for sequencing was PBMCs, taken in the first trimester of pregnancy. The receptors stem from a female donor in good health, serving as a control in a pregnancy study. Some clones in this sample may be carry-over from other donors' samples.

This chain links TRBV7-9 with TRBJ2-7; D is possibly TRBD1 (9 bases). Trimming removed 5 bases from V and 7 bases from J, with 33 bases in between. CDR1 SEHNR and CDR2 FQNEAQ come from the germline V gene (reference sequence). The CDR3 consists of 19 residues. CDR3 sequence (DNA): TGTGCCAGCAGCCCGGCAAGGATCGGGACAGGGCGGGGGGCACAAGAGCAGTACTTC. Amino acid sequence: CASSPARIGTGRGAQEQYF.

The chain carries TRBV2 and TRBJ1-1; maybe TRBD1 (6 bases). Trimming took off 6 bases at V and 0 bases at J, with 11 bases between the two ends. Germline CDR1 and CDR2: SNHLY and FYNNEI. This CDR3 region has 14 residues. The CDR3: CASRGQLMNTEAFF. Here the CDR3 DNA reads TGTGCCAGCAGAGGACAGCTAATGAACACTGAAGCTTTCTTT.

The chain is built from TRBV7-9 and TRBJ2-1; 10 positions agree with TRBD2. The CDR3 contains 15 residues. J gave up 4 bases and V 4 bases, and 4 bases lay outside the gene matches. The germline V gene has CDR1 SEHNR and CDR2 FQNEAQ (reference sequence). The CDR3 reads CASSSGLAVYNEQFF. CDR3 bases: TGTGCCAGCAGCTCCGGACTAGCGGTATACAATGAGCAGTTCTTC.

The gene calls are TRBV12-1 and TRBJ2-7; the table gives TRBD2 as D, unverified against the DNA. TRBV12-1 is a listed pseudogene. This CDR3 is 15 amino acids long. This chain's CDR3 is CASSFGGASGYEQYF. The DNA for the CDR3 is TGTGCCAGCAGCTTTGGTGGGGCTAGCGGTTACGAGCAGTACTTC.

This chain connects TRBV10-3 to TRBJ2-7; 7 bases agree with TRBD1. V shed 7 bases and J 0 bases; nucleotides not matched to a gene: 9. Germline CDR1 ENHRY, CDR2 SYGVKD. The CDR3 totals 15 residues. The CDR3 nucleotides read TGTGCCATCACTAAAGGGGACAGATTCTCCTACGAGCAGTACTTC. This encodes CAITKGDRFSYEQYF.

The chain links TRBV5-1 to TRBJ2-3; no clear D gene. V was shortened by 0 bases and J by 4 bases, with 15 bases between the two germline ends. CDR1 is SGHRS, CDR2 YFSETQ, per germline. The CDR3 contains 16 residues. The DNA for the CDR3 is TGCGCCAGCAGCTTGGGGTGGTTAGCCATGGCAGATACGCAGTATTTT. This encodes CASSLGWLAMADTQYF.

The rearrangement links TRBV9 to TRBJ2-7, with TRBD2 matching 10 bases. CDR1 SGDLS and CDR2 YYNGEE come from the germline V gene. J lost 5 bases, V lost 2 bases, and 7 bases had no gene match. The CDR3 totals 15 residues. The CDR3 nucleotides read TGTGCCAGCAGCGTCGTCCTAGCGGGAGTCGACGAGCAGTACTTC. The encoded protein is CASSVVLAGVDEQYF.

The V and J genes are TRBV2 and TRBJ1-1; D perhaps matches TRBD1 (6 bases). Germline assignment: CDR1 SNHLY and CDR2 FYNNEI. This CDR3 has 14 amino acids. The V gene lost 9 bases and the J gene lost 1 base, with 15 bases spanning the gap. The CDR3 nucleotides read TGTGCCAGTACCAACAGGGAGGGGAACACTGAAGCTTTCTTT. Its protein is CASTNREGNTEAFF.

The gene calls are TRBV18 and TRBJ2-7; 11 bases align to TRBD2. Germline assignment: CDR1 KGHSH and CDR2 LQKENI. Trimming took 3 bases from V and 2 from J; bases not matched to a gene: 12. This CDR3 is built from 18 residues. The CDR3 coding sequence is TGTGCCAGCTCACCCTTTTCCCCGACTAGCGGGGTTCCCTACGAGCAGTACTTC. The encoded protein is CASSPFSPTSGVPYEQYF.

V usage is TRBV19 and J usage is TRBJ2-1; 8 bases line up with TRBD1. Germline lookup yields CDR1 LNHDA and CDR2 SQIVND (reference sequence). The junction had 10 bases not matched to a gene; V was cut back by 3 bases and J by 3 bases. CDR3 length equals 17 residues. The chain's CDR3 is CASSIRGQGSIYNEQFF. The CDR3 DNA reads TGTGCCAGTAGTATCAGGGGGCAGGGGTCTATCTACAATGAGCAGTTCTTC. Full variable domain (outside the CDR3, taken from reference TRBV19 and TRBJ2-1): DGGITQSPKYLFRKEGQNVTLSCEQNLNHDAMYWYRQDPGQGLRLIYYSQIVNDFQKGDIAEGYSVSREKKESFPLTVTSAQKNPTAFYLCASSIRGQGSIYNEQFFGPGTRLTVL.

The chain links TRBV6-5 to TRBJ2-2, with 7 nucleotides matching TRBD2. The V and J ends lost 8 bases and 5 bases, in that order; junction bases with no gene match: 8. This CDR3 comprises 14 residues. Germline loops: CDR1 MNHEY, CDR2 SVGAGI. The CDR3 DNA sequence: TGTGCCAGCGCGTGGCGGGGGTTAACCGGGGAGCTGTTTTTT. Translating gives CASAWRGLTGELFF.

V gene TRBV6-1 combines with J gene TRBJ1-6, with D hard to call. Deletions cut 7 bases from V and 0 bases from J, with 4 bases between. Germline lookup yields CDR1 MNHNS and CDR2 SASEGT. CDR3 length: 13 amino acids. CDR3: CASKSSYNSPLHF. CDR3 DNA: TGTGCCAGCAAGAGCTCCTATAATTCACCCCTCCACTTT.

V gene TRBV28 combines with J gene TRBJ1-3; 10 positions match TRBD1. CDR1 and CDR2 from the germline V gene are MDHEN and SYDVKM. Trimming removed 6 bases from V and 1 base from J; junction bases left unmatched: 6. This CDR3 spans 16 amino acids. CDR3 sequence reads: CASSPSGQGSGNTIYF. Here the CDR3 DNA reads TGTGCCAGCAGCCCCTCGGGACAGGGGTCTGGAAACACCATATATTTT.

The chain joins TRBV5-4 to TRBJ2-3; TRBD2 aligns across 8 bases. V was clipped by 3 bases and J by 4 bases; unmatched bases: 10. This CDR3 has 16 residues. Germline V CDR1 and CDR2: SGHNT, YYREEE (reference sequence). CDR3 protein: CASSSRVAGSPDTQYF. The CDR3 bases are TGTGCCAGCAGCTCCCGGGTAGCGGGGTCGCCAGATACGCAGTATTTT.

This rearrangement joins TRBV7-2 to TRBJ1-2; D perhaps matches TRBD1 (6 bases). The CDR3 covers 13 residues. V gave up 5 bases and J gave up 4 bases, with 11 bases separating them. Per germline, CDR1 SGHTA and CDR2 FQGNSA. CDR3: CASSPDSFYGYTF. As DNA, the CDR3 is TGTGCCAGCAGCCCGGACAGCTTCTATGGCTACACCTTC.

The rearrangement uses TRBV18 and TRBJ1-5, with a possible D match to TRBD1 (6 bases). V was trimmed by 3 bases and J by 0 bases, leaving 9 bases between them. The CDR3 extends over 15 amino acids. Germline V gene sequence: CDR1 KGHSH, CDR2 LQKENI. CDR3 coding DNA: TGTGCCAGCTCACCCGCAGGGGTTAGCAATCAGCCCCAGCATTTT. It is translated as CASSPAGVSNQPQHF.

V gene TRBV7-9 combines with J gene TRBJ1-2; TRBD1 is a possible D gene (6 bases). Germline V CDR1 and CDR2: SEHNR, FQNEAQ (reference sequence). With 5 bases removed from V and 7 bases from J, the gap between germline ends came to 17 bases. The CDR3 spans 14 residues. CDR3 amino acids: CASSPTGAPSGYTF. The DNA for the CDR3 is TGTGCCAGCAGCCCGACAGGAGCCCCATCTGGCTACACCTTC.

The CDR3 reads CASSQGQGAEQYF. The CDR3 nucleotides are TGCGCCAGCAGCCAGGGACAGGGAGCCGAGCAGTACTTC. The V gene is TRBV4-1, the J gene TRBJ2-7; 9 bases line up with TRBD1. Per germline, CDR1 MGHRA and CDR2 YSYEKL. J lost 6 bases, V lost 3 bases, and 3 bases had no gene match. The CDR3 sequence is 13 residues long.

The J gene is TRBJ2-1, the V gene TRBV7-8; TRBD2 matches 7 bases. Trimming took 5 bases from V and 0 from J; bases not matched to a gene: 7. The germline gives CDR1 SGHVS, CDR2 FQNEAQ. This CDR3 region has 16 residues. The CDR3 bases are TGTGCCAGCAGCCTCCTCGGGGGGAGCTCCTACAATGAGCAGTTCTTC. Its protein product is CASSLLGGSSYNEQFF.

The chain uses TRBV19 and TRBJ1-6, with 12 bases identical to TRBD1. With V trimmed by 5 bases and J by 3 bases, 5 bases remained unmatched. This CDR3 region has 17 residues. The germline V gene has CDR1 LNHDA and CDR2 SQIVND (reference sequence). In DNA, the CDR3 is TGTGCCAGTAGTTTGGGACAGGGGGCAGGCTATAATTCACCCCTCCACTTT. It specifies CASSLGQGAGYNSPLHF.

With respect to this clone: One end of the junction varies from germline; a read error may be responsible. The V gene is TRBV30, the J gene TRBJ2-7; D remains unclear. CDR1 is GTSNPN, CDR2 SVGIG, per germline (reference sequence). CDR3 length equals 12 residues. The CDR3 nucleotides are TGTGCCTGGAGCGACTTCTTACCCCCGCGGAGATTC. Protein: CAWSDFLPPRRF.

This sequence joins TRBV19 and TRBJ2-3; TRBD1 is a possible D gene (5 bases). V lost 5 bases, J lost 5 bases, and 20 bases lay in between. The CDR3 contains 16 residues. The germline CDR1 and CDR2 sequences are LNHDA and SQIVND (reference sequence). This chain's CDR3 is CASSALKGVYIDTQYF. CDR3 sequence (DNA): TGTGCCAGTAGTGCCCTAAAAGGGGTGTACATAGATACGCAGTATTTT.